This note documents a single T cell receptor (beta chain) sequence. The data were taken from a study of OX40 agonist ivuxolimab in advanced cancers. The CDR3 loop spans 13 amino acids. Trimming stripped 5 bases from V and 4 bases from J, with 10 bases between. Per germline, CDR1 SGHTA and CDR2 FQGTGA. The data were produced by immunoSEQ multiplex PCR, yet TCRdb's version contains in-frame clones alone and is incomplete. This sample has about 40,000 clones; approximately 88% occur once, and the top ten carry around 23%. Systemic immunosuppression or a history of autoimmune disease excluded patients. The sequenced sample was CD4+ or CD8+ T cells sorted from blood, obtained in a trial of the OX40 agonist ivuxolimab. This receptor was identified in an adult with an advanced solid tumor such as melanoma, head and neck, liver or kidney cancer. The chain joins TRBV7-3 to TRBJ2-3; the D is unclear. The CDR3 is CASSRDGADTQYF. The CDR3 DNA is TGTGCCAGCAGCCGAGATGGCGCAGATACGCAGTATTTT. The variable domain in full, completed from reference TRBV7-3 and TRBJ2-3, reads GAGVSQTPSNKVTEKGKYVELRCDPISGHTALYWYRQSLGQGPEFLIYFQGTGAADDSGLPNDRFFAVRPEGSVSTLKIQRTERGDSAVYLCASSRDGADTQYFGPGTRLTVL.